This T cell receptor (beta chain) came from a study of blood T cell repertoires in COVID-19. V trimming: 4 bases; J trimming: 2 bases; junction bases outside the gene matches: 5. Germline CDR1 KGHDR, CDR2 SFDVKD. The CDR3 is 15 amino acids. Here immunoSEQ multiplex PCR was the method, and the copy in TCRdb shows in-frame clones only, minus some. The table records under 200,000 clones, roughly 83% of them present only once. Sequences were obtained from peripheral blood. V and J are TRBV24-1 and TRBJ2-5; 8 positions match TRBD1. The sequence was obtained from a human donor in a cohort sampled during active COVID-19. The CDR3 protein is CATSEGGQGQETQYF. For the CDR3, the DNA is TGTGCCACCAGTGAGGGAGGACAGGGACAAGAGACCCAGTACTTC.